The 9 T cell receptor beta chains presented below share a single source sample, sequenced in a study of blood T cells in healthy people across ages. A sample-barcoded 5' primer and a J-beta primer mix were used in a second PCR of roughly 7 to 12 cycles. TCRdb reanalysed the 5' RACE reads using MiXCR and keeps one entry per CDR3 protein. The sample shows about 640,000 distinct CDR3 sequences, roughly 50% of them seen only once. Sequencing used blood. The source of these receptors is a man aged 60 to 69 in good health.

The sample holds a few counts of this clonotype. The V call is TRBV28, the J call TRBJ1-1; unclear D gene. Germline values: CDR1 MDHEN, CDR2 SYDVKM. V lost 3 bases, J lost 4 bases, and 6 bases lay in between. CDR3 length: 12 amino acids. The CDR3 loop is CASSFRATEAFF. DNA for the CDR3: TGTGCCAGCAGTTTTCGGGCCACTGAAGCTTTCTTT.

This clonotype was seen a few times. The chain links TRBV4-1 to TRBJ2-1; D is undetermined. V was cut by 1 base and J by 8 bases, with 9 bases left in between. The CDR3 runs 13 residues. CDR1 MGHRA and CDR2 YSYEKL come from the germline V gene. The CDR3 nucleotides are TGCGCCAGCAGCCAAGCACCCCTCGATGAGCAGTTCTTC. It translates to CASSQAPLDEQFF.

This chain links TRBV6-6 with TRBJ1-6, with D perhaps TRBD1 (6 bases). V was clipped by 5 bases and J by 10 bases, with 21 bases between them. Germline CDR1 and CDR2: MNHNY and SVGAGI (reference sequence). This CDR3 is 16 amino acids long. The CDR3 DNA reads as TGTGCCAGCAGTCCCTCCGGGGGGGGGCGAAAGTCACCCCTCCACTTT. This sequence encodes CASSPSGGGRKSPLHF.

This clonotype was detected a few times. The chain links TRBV3-1 to TRBJ2-3; D is uncertain. The CDR3 length is 13 residues. The germline V gene has CDR1 LGHDT and CDR2 YNNKEL (reference sequence). Trimming took off 6 bases at V and 2 bases at J, with 9 bases between the two ends. The CDR3 DNA sequence: TGTGCCAGCAGACGAGTTAACACAGATACGCAGTATTTT. Amino acid sequence: CASRRVNTDTQYF.

This clonotype has only a few counts. The gene calls are TRBV10-3 and TRBJ1-6, with TRBD1 matching 12 bases. The CDR3 covers 16 residues. The V gene end was trimmed by 2 bases and the J gene end by 7 bases; junction bases not matched to a gene: 3. Germline V lookup: CDR1 ENHRY, CDR2 SYGVKD. The CDR3 sequence is CAISEGTGGSNSPLHF. CDR3 in DNA: TGTGCCATCAGTGAGGGGACAGGGGGCTCCAATTCACCCCTCCACTTT.

CDR3 sequence reads: CASRRSGDYEQYF. Written as DNA, the CDR3 is TGTGCCAGCAGGAGAAGCGGGGACTACGAGCAGTACTTC. The V and J genes are TRBV27 and TRBJ2-7; 7 bases agree with TRBD2. J gave up 3 bases and V 6 bases, and 5 bases lay outside the gene matches. The CDR3 has 13 amino acids. Germline V gene data show CDR1 as MNHEY and CDR2 as SMNVEV (reference sequence).

CDR3 residues: CASSQAGGRRTDTQYF. In DNA form, the CDR3 reads TGTGCCAGCAGCCAAGCCGGAGGGAGACGCACAGATACGCAGTATTTT. This chain uses TRBV14 with TRBJ2-3, with D tentatively TRBD2 (6 bases). Germline CDR1 reads SGHDN; CDR2 reads FVKESK. V lost 1 base and J 1 base, leaving 12 bases between the germline ends. There are 16 residues in the CDR3.

There are many counts of this clonotype. This chain connects TRBV27 to TRBJ2-1; D is uncertain. Germline CDR1 and CDR2: MNHEY and SMNVEV (reference sequence). The V end lost 0 bases, the J end lost 6 bases, and 12 bases lay between the germline ends. The CDR3 is 15 residues long. CDR3 bases: TGTGCCAGCAGTTTATCTGCCGTCTTGGGCAATGAGCAGTTCTTC. Translation gives CASSLSAVLGNEQFF.

The rearrangement links TRBV2 to TRBJ2-1; the D is unclear. V lost 6 bases to trimming and J lost 5 bases, with 8 bases between them. Germline CDR1 and CDR2: SNHLY and FYNNEI. The CDR3 contains 12 residues. The CDR3 loop reads CASRVNNNEQFF. For the CDR3, the DNA is TGTGCCAGCAGGGTCAATAACAATGAGCAGTTCTTC.